This T cell receptor (beta chain) was recorded in a study of Ad26.COV2.S vaccination and SARS-CoV-2 variants. Across the whole study: Of the COV1001 trial arms, the Ad26.COV2.S arm included the donor. By the intramuscular route, Ad26.COV2.S was given once, or twice 56 days apart.

Comment on this clone: What it binds is not known.

Regarding the study as a whole: The analyses of TCR breadth and depth may have understated the size of total T cell responses.

Only in-frame clones appear in the TCRdb table, and some are missing; sequencing was by immunoSEQ multiplex PCR. The table lists roughly 450,000 clones, over 75% of them singletons. The treatment was: 15 to 20 received Ad26.COV2.S at low or high dose, single or two shots; several received placebo; per-sample allocation not given. The samples were gathered on day 63 after the first injection of vaccine or placebo. What was given as vaccine was an Ad26 vector encoding Wuhan-strain SARS-CoV-2 spike. The trim removed 9 bases at V and 0 bases at J, leaving 7 bases unmatched. Germline loops: CDR1 KGHDR, CDR2 SFDVKD. The CDR3 covers 15 residues.

This specimen consisted of peripheral blood, obtained in a trial of Ad26.COV2.S vaccine versus placebo. This chain connects TRBV24-1 to TRBJ2-1; 7 bases are shared with TRBD2. This sequence originates from a person aged 18-65 years who received the Ad26.COV2.S COVID-19 vaccine or a placebo. This CDR3 is CATQERDSSYNEQFF. The CDR3 nucleotides are TGTGCCACCCAGGAGCGGGATAGCTCCTACAATGAGCAGTTCTTC.